This T cell receptor (beta chain) derives from a study of T cells in Graves' hyperthyroidism and ophthalmopathy (dated by TCRdb to between 2018 and 2021). In the study overall: TCR V-J signatures able to tell the groups apart were searched for in a discovery cohort of 100 or so patients, of whom over 40 had Graves' ophthalmopathy and 55 to 60 had stable Graves' hyperthyroidism. Prospective prediction of ophthalmopathy was tested in an independent validation cohort of 18 to 20 hyperthyroidism patients and roughly 16 patients who later progressed to ophthalmopathy. For training and testing, the 100 or so patients in the discovery cohort were randomly divided in a 7:3 ratio. The study also compared thyroid tissue and blood T-cell repertoires from over 5 Graves' hyperthyroidism patients. After blood sampling, hyperthyroidism patients were treated with methimazole at a starting dose of 30 mg daily, and ophthalmopathy patients were treated with high-dose intravenous methylprednisolone. The paper describes TCR Vbeta CDR3 sequencing of 135 peripheral blood samples, made up of some 42 ophthalmopathy patients, roughly 75 hyperthyroidism patients and 17 progressor patients.

V is reduced by 0 bases and J by 10 bases, leaving a spacing of 9 bases between them. From its cysteine to its phenylalanine, the CDR3 spans 12 amino acids. Only CDR3 DNA is held: 36 bases, read in frame from base 1. According to the germline V gene, CDR1 reads MRHNA and CDR2 reads SNTAGT. This clonotype has a handful of counts. Its recognized antigen is unknown. No much larger clone exists at a distance of one base, and base qualities are not known. Broad study findings and their caveats: No statistical method was used to fix the sample size in advance, and group allocation was not hidden from the investigators. Most expanded thyroid clonotypes (frequency above 0.001) were also found in blood, which suggests that blood repertoires may mirror thyroid immune responses. A model built on a 13 V-J signature distinguished ophthalmopathy from stable hyperthyroidism, reaching roughly 88% sensitivity and about 81% specificity in cross-validation and 80%/75% in testing. In validation, the model predicted progression to ophthalmopathy with 60% to 71% sensitivity and about 72% specificity, a median of approximately 6.7 months before onset.

The study excluded patients with uncontrolled infections, other autoimmune diseases, pregnancy or lactation. Clinical symptoms, serum thyroxine and TRAb, thyroid ultrasound, and orbital computed tomography formed the basis for the diagnoses. Total RNA was extracted with Trizol reagent, and quality was checked on an Agilent 2100 Bioanalyzer. The TCR beta CDR3 regions were amplified from RNA transcripts. A first-round RT-PCR of the TCR CDR3 used the HTBI primer set with the Qiagen OneStep RT-PCR kit. A second multiplex PCR round built the libraries, followed by size selection and purification. Libraries were sequenced paired-end with 100 bp reads on an Illumina HiSeq2000. In the paper's pipeline: SOAPnuke was used to process the raw data, removing reads that contained adapters or uncalled bases, had a mean Phred below 15, or lacked an exact match to the constant primer or identifier. COPE v1.2.5 was used to merge high-quality paired reads, and clonotypes were defined as unique nucleotide sequences. MiTCR v1.1 was used to align clonotypes to the IMGT TRBV, TRBD and TRBJ reference segments. Only V-J combinations with frequency above 0.0001, covering roughly 99% of repertoires, were analysed. A TCS score was defined as the ratio of F50 (clonal expansion) to E x V (chaos), with BLOSUM62-based TCRdist applied between CDR3 peptides within each V-J. Welch's t-statistics and random forest reduced around 520 V-J features to 10 to 15, which were used in a naive Bayes classifier (R e1071). Thyroid-blood repertoire similarity was quantified with the Morisita-Horn index. The public reads were reprocessed in TCRdb via fastp at Q25 and MiXCR, keeping in-frame beta chains. Entries that share a CDR3 protein sequence are merged under the most common genes and DNA. TCRdb's processing, not the authors' own work, is the source of the V and J calls. Within this sample are approximately 700,000 distinct CDR3 sequences, with roughly 45% of them counted one time only. Approximately 7.2% of the sample is held by the ten biggest clonotypes.

This TCR derives from an adult man with Graves' disease, either hyperthyroidism or ophthalmopathy (not recorded which). The source material was peripheral blood or thyroid tissue (not recorded which). This sequence uses TRBV6-4 and TRBJ1-1; the D gene assignment is ambiguous. The CDR3 region reads CASSDSAGRAFF. The DNA sequence is as follows: TGTGCCAGCAGTGACTCGGCAGGAAGAGCTTTCTTT.